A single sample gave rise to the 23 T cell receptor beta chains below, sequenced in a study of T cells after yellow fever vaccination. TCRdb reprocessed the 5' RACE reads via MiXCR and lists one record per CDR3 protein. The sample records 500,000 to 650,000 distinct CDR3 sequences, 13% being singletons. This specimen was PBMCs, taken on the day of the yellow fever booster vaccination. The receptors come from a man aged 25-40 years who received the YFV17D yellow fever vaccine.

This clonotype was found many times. The CDR3 is CASSTLTGAGELFF. Here the CDR3 DNA reads TGTGCCAGTAGTACCCTTACAGGGGCCGGGGAGCTGTTTTTT. The J gene is TRBJ2-2, the V gene TRBV19; 7 nucleotides match TRBD1. The junction had 5 bases not matched to a gene; V was cut back by 4 bases and J by 6 bases. Germline assignment: CDR1 LNHDA and CDR2 SQIVND (reference sequence). This CDR3 is built from 14 residues.

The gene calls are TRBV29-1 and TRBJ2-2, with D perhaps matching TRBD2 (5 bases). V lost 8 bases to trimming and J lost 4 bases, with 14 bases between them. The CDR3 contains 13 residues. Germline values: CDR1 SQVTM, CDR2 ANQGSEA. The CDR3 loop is CSSSRDTTGELFF. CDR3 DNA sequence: TGCAGCTCCTCCCGGGATACCACCGGGGAGCTGTTTTTT.

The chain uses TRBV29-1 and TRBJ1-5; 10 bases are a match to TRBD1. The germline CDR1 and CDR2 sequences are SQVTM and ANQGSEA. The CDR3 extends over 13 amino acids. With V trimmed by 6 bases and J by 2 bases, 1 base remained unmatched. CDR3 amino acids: CSVGTGGNQPQHF. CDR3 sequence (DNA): TGCAGCGTCGGGACAGGGGGCAATCAGCCCCAGCATTTT.

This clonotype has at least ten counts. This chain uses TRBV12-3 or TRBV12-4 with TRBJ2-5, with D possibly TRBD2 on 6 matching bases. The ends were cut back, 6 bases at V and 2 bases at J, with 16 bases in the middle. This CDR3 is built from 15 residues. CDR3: CASRRDQEGQETQYF. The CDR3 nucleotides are TGTGCCAGCAGGAGGGACCAGGAGGGACAAGAGACCCAGTACTTC.

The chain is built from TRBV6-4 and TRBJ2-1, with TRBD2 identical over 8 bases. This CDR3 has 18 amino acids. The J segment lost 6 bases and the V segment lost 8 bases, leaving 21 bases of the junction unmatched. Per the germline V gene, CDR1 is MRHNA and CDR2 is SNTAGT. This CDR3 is CASPCGTSHKRKPNEQFF. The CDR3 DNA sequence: TGTGCCAGCCCCTGTGGGACTAGTCATAAACGAAAGCCCAATGAGCAGTTCTTC.

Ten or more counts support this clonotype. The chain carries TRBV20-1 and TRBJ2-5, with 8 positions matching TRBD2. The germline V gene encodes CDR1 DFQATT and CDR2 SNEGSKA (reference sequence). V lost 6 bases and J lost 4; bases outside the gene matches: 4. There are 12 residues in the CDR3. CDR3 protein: CSAPGGGETQYF. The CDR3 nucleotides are TGCAGTGCGCCGGGGGGGGGAGAGACCCAGTACTTC.

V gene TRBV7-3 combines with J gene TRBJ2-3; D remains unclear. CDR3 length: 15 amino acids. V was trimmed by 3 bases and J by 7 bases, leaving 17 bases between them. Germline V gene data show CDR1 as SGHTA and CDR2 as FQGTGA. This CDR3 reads CASSLGGALSYTQYF. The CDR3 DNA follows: TGTGCCAGCAGCTTGGGCGGTGCCCTATCGTATACGCAGTATTTT. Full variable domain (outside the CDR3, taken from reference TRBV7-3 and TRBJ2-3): GAGVSQTPSNKVTEKGKYVELRCDPISGHTALYWYRQSLGQGPEFLIYFQGTGAADDSGLPNDRFFAVRPEGSVSTLKIQRTERGDSAVYLCASSLGGALSYTQYFGPGTRLTVL.

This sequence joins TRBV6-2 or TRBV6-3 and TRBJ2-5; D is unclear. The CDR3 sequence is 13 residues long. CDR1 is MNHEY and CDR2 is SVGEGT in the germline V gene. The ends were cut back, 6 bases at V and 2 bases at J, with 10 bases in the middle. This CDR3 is CASRLLPQETQYF. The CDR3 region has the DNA TGTGCCAGCAGATTACTCCCGCAAGAGACCCAGTACTTC.

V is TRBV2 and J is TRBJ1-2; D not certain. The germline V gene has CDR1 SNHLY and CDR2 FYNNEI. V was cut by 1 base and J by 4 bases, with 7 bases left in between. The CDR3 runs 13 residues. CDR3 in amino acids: CASSEDRFYGYTF. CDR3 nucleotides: TGTGCCAGCAGTGAAGACAGATTCTATGGCTACACCTTC.

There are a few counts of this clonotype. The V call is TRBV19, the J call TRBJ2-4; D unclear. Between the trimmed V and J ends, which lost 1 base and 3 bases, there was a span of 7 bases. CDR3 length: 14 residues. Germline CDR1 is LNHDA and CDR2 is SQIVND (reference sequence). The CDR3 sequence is CASSIVEYKNIQYF. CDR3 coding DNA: TGTGCCAGTAGTATAGTCGAGTACAAAAACATTCAGTACTTC.

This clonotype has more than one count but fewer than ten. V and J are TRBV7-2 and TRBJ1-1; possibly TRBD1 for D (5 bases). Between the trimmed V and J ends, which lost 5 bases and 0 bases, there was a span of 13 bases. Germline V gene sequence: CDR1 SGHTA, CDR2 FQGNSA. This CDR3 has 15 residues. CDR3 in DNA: TGTGCCAGCAGCCCAGTAGGACAAGTGAACACTGAAGCTTTCTTT. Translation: CASSPVGQVNTEAFF.

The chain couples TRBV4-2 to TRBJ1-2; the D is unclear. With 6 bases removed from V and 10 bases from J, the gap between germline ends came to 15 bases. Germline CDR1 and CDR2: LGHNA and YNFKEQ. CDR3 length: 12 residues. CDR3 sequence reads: CASRPRLLVYTF. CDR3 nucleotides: TGTGCCAGCAGACCCAGGCTCCTCGTCTACACCTTC.

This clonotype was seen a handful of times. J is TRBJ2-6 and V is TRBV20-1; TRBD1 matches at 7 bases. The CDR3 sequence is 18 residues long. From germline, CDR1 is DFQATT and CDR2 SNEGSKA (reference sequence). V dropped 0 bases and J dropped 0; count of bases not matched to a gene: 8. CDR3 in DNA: TGCAGTGCTAGAGAGGTGGACAGGACGATCTCTGGGGCCAACGTCCTGACTTTC. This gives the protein CSAREVDRTISGANVLTF.

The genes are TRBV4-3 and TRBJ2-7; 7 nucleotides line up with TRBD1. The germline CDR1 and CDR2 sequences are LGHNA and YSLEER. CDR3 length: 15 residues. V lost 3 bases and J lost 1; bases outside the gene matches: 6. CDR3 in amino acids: CASSQTGSWSYEQYF. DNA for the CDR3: TGCGCCAGCAGCCAGACAGGGAGTTGGTCCTACGAGCAGTACTTC.

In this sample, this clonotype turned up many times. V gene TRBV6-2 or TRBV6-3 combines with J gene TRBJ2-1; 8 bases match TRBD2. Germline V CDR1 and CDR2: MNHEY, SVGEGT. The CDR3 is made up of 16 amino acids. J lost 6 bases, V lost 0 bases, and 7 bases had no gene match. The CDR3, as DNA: TGTGCCAGCAGTTACTCTTCCGGGACTAGGCTCAATGAGCAGTTCTTC. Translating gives CASSYSSGTRLNEQFF.

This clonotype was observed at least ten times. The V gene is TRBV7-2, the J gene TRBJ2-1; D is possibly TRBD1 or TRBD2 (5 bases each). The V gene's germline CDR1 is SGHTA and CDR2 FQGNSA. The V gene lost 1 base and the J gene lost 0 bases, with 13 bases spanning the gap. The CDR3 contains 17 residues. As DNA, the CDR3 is TGTGCCAGCAGCTTAGGGGCAGGGACCTTCTCCTACAATGAGCAGTTCTTC. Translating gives CASSLGAGTFSYNEQFF.

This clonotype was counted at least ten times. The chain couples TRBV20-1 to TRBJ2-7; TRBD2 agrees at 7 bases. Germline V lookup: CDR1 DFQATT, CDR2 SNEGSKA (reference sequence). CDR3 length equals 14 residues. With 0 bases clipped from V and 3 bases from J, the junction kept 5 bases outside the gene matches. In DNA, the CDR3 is TGCAGTGCTAGAGATAGCGGGCAATTCTACGAGCAGTACTTC. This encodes CSARDSGQFYEQYF.

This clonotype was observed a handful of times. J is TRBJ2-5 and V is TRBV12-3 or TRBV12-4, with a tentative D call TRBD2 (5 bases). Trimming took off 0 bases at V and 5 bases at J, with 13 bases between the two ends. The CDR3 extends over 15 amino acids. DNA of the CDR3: TGTGCCAGCAGTTTAGCGCAGGACGGGAAGGAGACCCAGTACTTC. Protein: CASSLAQDGKETQYF.

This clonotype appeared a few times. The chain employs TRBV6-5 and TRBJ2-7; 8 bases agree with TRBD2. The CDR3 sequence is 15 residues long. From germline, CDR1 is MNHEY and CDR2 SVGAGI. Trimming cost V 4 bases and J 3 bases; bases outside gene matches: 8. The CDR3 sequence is CASSWITGLGYEQYF. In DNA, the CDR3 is TGTGCCAGCAGTTGGATCACGGGACTAGGCTACGAGCAGTACTTC.

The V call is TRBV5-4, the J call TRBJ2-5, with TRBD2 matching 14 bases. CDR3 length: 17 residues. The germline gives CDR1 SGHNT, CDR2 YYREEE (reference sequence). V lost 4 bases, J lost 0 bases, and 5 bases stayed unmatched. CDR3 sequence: CASSRRTSGRNQETQYF. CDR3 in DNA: TGTGCCAGCAGCCGGAGGACTAGCGGGAGGAACCAAGAGACCCAGTACTTC.

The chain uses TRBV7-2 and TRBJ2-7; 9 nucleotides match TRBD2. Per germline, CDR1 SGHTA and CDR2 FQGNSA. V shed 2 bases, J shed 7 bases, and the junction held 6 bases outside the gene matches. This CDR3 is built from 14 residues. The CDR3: CASSLLAGRIEQYF. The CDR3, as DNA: TGTGCCAGCAGCTTACTAGCGGGAAGGATAGAGCAGTACTTC.

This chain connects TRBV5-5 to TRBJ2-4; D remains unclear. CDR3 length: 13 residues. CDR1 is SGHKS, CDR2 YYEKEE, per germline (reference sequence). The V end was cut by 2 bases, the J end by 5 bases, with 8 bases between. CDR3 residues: CASSLSVENIQYF. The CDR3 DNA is TGTGCCAGCAGCTTATCCGTTGAAAACATTCAGTACTTC. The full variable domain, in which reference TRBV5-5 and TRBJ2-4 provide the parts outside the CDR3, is DAGVTQSPTHLIKTRGQQVTLRCSPISGHKSVSWYQQVLGQGPQFIFQYYEKEERGRGNFPDRFSARQFPNYSSELNVNALLLGDSALYLCASSLSVENIQYFGAGTRLSVL.

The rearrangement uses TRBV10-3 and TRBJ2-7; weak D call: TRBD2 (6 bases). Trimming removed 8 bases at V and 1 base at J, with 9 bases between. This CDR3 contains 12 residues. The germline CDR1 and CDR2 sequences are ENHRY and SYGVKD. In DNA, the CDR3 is TGTGCCATCGGGGGGAGGTCCTACGAGCAGTACTTC. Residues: CAIGGRSYEQYF.